Each of the 15 T cell receptor beta chains below was sequenced from the same sample in a study of a mutant IDH1 vaccine in newly diagnosed glioma. The assay was immunoSEQ multiplex PCR, and TCRdb's table has in-frame clones only and misses some. The sample holds 45,000 to 65,000 clones, approximately 78% seen once. Time point here: week 23, last vaccination. Each dose delivered 300 ug of mutant IDH1 20-mer peptide subcutaneously with imiquimod. Their antigen targets remain unknown. The sample in question was PBMCs, obtained from a glioma patient whose treatment included an IDH1 peptide vaccine. These receptors came from a woman between 35 and 50 years old with glioma. Some clones in this sample may be carry-over from other donors' samples.

The chain carries TRBV7-6 and TRBJ2-2; D unclear. The V gene's germline CDR1 is SGHVS and CDR2 FNYEAQ. Trimming shortened V by 0 bases and J by 3 bases, and 8 bases separated the two germline ends. CDR3 size: 15 residues. The CDR3: CASSLADTDTGELFF. CDR3 sequence (DNA): TGTGCCAGCAGCTTAGCTGACACAGACACCGGGGAGCTGTTTTTT.

The chain employs TRBV2 and TRBJ2-6; D uncertain. Germline CDR1 and CDR2: SNHLY and FYNNEI. The CDR3 has 13 amino acids. Trimming pared 7 bases from V and 1 base from J, leaving 5 bases between. The CDR3 nucleotides are TGTGCCAGCAAAGTTTCTGGGGCCAACGTCCTGACTTTC. This translates into CASKVSGANVLTF.

The rearrangement joins TRBV6-4 to TRBJ2-5; 9 nucleotides align to TRBD1. This CDR3 region has 13 residues. V dropped 6 bases and J dropped 4; count of bases not matched to a gene: 3. In germline, CDR1 is MRHNA, CDR2 SNTAGT. The CDR3 DNA sequence: TGTGCCAGCAGCCTGGACAGGGGAGAGACCCAGTACTTC. It yields the protein CASSLDRGETQYF.

The V and J genes are TRBV6-6 and TRBJ2-6; 7 bases agree with TRBD1. The germline V gene encodes CDR1 MNHNY and CDR2 SVGAGI (reference sequence). Trimming took 0 bases from V and 1 from J; bases not matched to a gene: 0. CDR3 size: 16 residues. CDR3 nucleotides: TGTGCCAGCAGTTACTCCAGGGGGTCTGGGGCCAACGTCCTGACTTTC. This gives the protein CASSYSRGSGANVLTF.

This clone appeared a few times. This sequence joins TRBV2 and TRBJ2-1; D may match TRBD1 or TRBD2 (5 bases each). The CDR3 runs to 15 residues. V lost 8 bases, J lost 4 bases, and 18 bases lay in between. In germline, CDR1 is SNHLY, CDR2 FYNNEI. The CDR3 sequence: CASGGKGRQYNEQFF. CDR3 coding DNA: TGTGCCAGCGGGGGTAAGGGACGTCAGTACAATGAGCAGTTCTTC.

The rearrangement links TRBV4-2 to TRBJ2-2; D is perhaps TRBD1 (6 bases). The germline CDR1 and CDR2 sequences are LGHNA and YNFKEQ. The CDR3 extends over 19 amino acids. V was pared by 0 bases and J by 1 base, with 18 bases between. The CDR3 DNA reads as TGTGCCAGCAGCCAAGATTTCATCCGGGACAACGAGAACACCGGGGAGCTGTTTTTT. It codes for CASSQDFIRDNENTGELFF.

The rearrangement joins TRBV5-1 to TRBJ2-5; D uncertain. Trimming took off 3 bases at V and 0 bases at J, with 9 bases between the two ends. The germline V gene has CDR1 SGHRS and CDR2 YFSETQ. This CDR3 has 14 amino acids. CDR3 protein: CASSSQNYQETQYF. CDR3 nucleotide sequence: TGCGCCAGCAGCTCTCAAAACTACCAAGAGACCCAGTACTTC.

The genes are TRBV30 and TRBJ1-2; maybe TRBD1 (5 bases). Germline V gene data show CDR1 as GTSNPN and CDR2 as SVGIG (reference sequence). Trimming pared 6 bases from V and 4 bases from J, leaving 18 bases between. The CDR3 runs 14 residues. The CDR3 DNA reads as TGTGCCTGTCAGGGCTGGGATAGGGGCTATGGCTACACCTTC. It encodes CACQGWDRGYGYTF. Supplemented by reference TRBV30 and TRBJ1-2, the full variable domain reads SQTIHQWPATLVQPVGSPLSLECTVEGTSNPNLYWYRQAAGRGLQLLFYSVGIGQISSEVPQNLSASRPQDRQFILSSKKLLLSDSGFYLCACQGWDRGYGYTFGSGTRLTVV.

V is TRBV4-1 and J is TRBJ1-2, with D possibly matching TRBD1 (6 bases). With 1 base removed from V and 8 bases from J, the gap between germline ends came to 11 bases. CDR1 is MGHRA, CDR2 YSYEKL, per germline. CDR3 length: 13 residues. DNA for the CDR3: TGCGCCAGCAGCCAAGGGCAGGGGATCGGCTACACCTTC. Amino acids: CASSQGQGIGYTF.

This clone was seen only a few times. The chain employs TRBV27 and TRBJ1-1; D is unresolved. The CDR3 extends over 13 amino acids. The V gene lost 4 bases and the J gene lost 4 bases, with 10 bases spanning the gap. From germline, CDR1 is MNHEY and CDR2 SMNVEV (reference sequence). For the CDR3, the DNA is TGTGCCAGCAGTTCATCAGCGGGCACTGAAGCTTTCTTT. Translation gives CASSSSAGTEAFF.

The rearrangement links TRBV4-1 to TRBJ2-1, with 9 bases lining up with TRBD2. The CDR3 contains 16 residues. With 1 base clipped from V and 2 bases from J, the junction kept 3 bases outside the gene matches. Germline V gene lookup returns CDR1 MGHRA and CDR2 YSYEKL. CDR3 coding DNA: TGCGCCAGCAGCCAAGGGCGGGGGGGTGCCTACAATGAGCAGTTCTTC. Protein: CASSQGRGGAYNEQFF.

The gene calls are TRBV2 and TRBJ1-5; 9 bases are shared with TRBD1. Germline assignment: CDR1 SNHLY and CDR2 FYNNEI. The junction had 7 bases not matched to a gene; V was cut back by 7 bases and J by 0 bases. The CDR3 consists of 16 residues. The DNA of the CDR3 is TGTGCCAGCAATTTGACAGGGGGGTATAGCAATCAGCCCCAGCATTTT. Protein sequence: CASNLTGGYSNQPQHF.

Notes on this clone: Different DNA sequences within this sample yield the same CDR3. The V call is TRBV6-5, the J call TRBJ2-2; weak D call: TRBD2 (6 bases). V lost 6 bases and J 4 bases, leaving 15 bases between the germline ends. CDR3 size: 15 residues. Per germline, CDR1 MNHEY and CDR2 SVGAGI. CDR3 nucleotides: TGTGCCAGCAGCCGCAAGGGAGGTGCCACCGGGGAGCTGTTTTTT. It encodes CASSRKGGATGELFF.

This clone was seen just once. This sequence joins TRBV7-8 and TRBJ2-5; TRBD2 might be the D (5 bases). The V gene lost 5 bases and the J gene lost 5 bases, with 9 bases spanning the gap. The CDR3 consists of 12 residues. Per germline, CDR1 SGHVS and CDR2 FQNEAQ. CDR3 bases: TGTGCCAGCAGCCGCCCGGGGGAGACCCAGTACTTC. Translating gives CASSRPGETQYF. Filled out from reference TRBV7-8 and TRBJ2-5, the complete variable domain reads GAGVSQSPRYKVAKRGQDVALRCDPISGHVSLFWYQQALGQGPEFLTYFQNEAQLDKSGLPSDRFFAERPEGSVSTLKIQRTQQEDSAVYLCASSRPGETQYFGPGTRLLVL.

This clone has just one count. The chain is built from TRBV2 and TRBJ1-2, with 10 bases that match TRBD1. With V trimmed by 6 bases and J by 5 bases, 15 bases remained unmatched. Germline-derived CDR1 and CDR2 are SNHLY and FYNNEI. This CDR3 region has 17 residues. The DNA of the CDR3 is TGTGCCAGCAGCCCACCATACCGGGACAGGGGCCGATATGGCTACACCTTC. Amino acid sequence: CASSPPYRDRGRYGYTF.